One and the same sample provided the 29 T cell receptor beta chains below, sequenced in a study of blood T cell repertoires in COVID-19. Sequenced by immunoSEQ multiplex PCR; TCRdb stores in-frame clones only, minus some. The sample has 250,000 to 350,000 clones, 70% to 90% seen once; the top ten hold around 2%. Sequencing was done on a sample of PBMCs or T cells enriched from blood (not recorded which). The receptor set was obtained from a woman in her fifties or sixties in a cohort exposed to, infected with or recovered from COVID-19 (not recorded which).

V usage is TRBV5-4 and J usage is TRBJ2-4, with a tentative D call TRBD2 (5 bases). The germline CDR1 and CDR2 sequences are SGHNT and YYREEE (reference sequence). V was trimmed by 0 bases and J by 3 bases, leaving 10 bases between them. This CDR3 contains 15 residues. The CDR3 reads CASSLVGLGKNIQYF. DNA of the CDR3: TGTGCCAGCAGCTTGGTAGGACTTGGCAAAAACATTCAGTACTTC.

The genes are TRBV19 and TRBJ1-1, with 7 bases that match TRBD1. Germline V gives CDR1 LNHDA, CDR2 SQIVND (reference sequence). V lost 10 bases to trimming and J lost 1 base; unmatched junction nucleotides: 12. The CDR3 covers 15 residues. The CDR3 here is CATREFGTENTEAFF. The CDR3 bases are TGTGCCACCAGAGAATTTGGGACAGAGAACACTGAAGCTTTCTTT.

The J gene is TRBJ1-3, the V gene TRBV6-1, with a weak D call TRBD1 (5 bases). The CDR3 runs 15 residues. Germline V gives CDR1 MNHNS, CDR2 SASEGT. The V and J ends lost 3 bases and 4 bases respectively, with 13 bases between them. CDR3 coding DNA: TGTGCCAGCAGTGATTACAGGACAAGAGGAAACACCATATATTTT. It codes for CASSDYRTRGNTIYF.

The gene calls are TRBV7-9 and TRBJ2-1; 14 bases are shared with TRBD2. Germline CDR1 is SEHNR and CDR2 is FQNEAQ (reference sequence). Trimming took 5 bases from V and 8 from J; bases not matched to a gene: 8. The CDR3 spans 16 residues. Here the CDR3 reads CASSPRLAGGGDEQFF. As DNA, the CDR3 is TGTGCCAGCAGCCCGAGACTAGCGGGAGGGGGCGATGAGCAGTTCTTC.

This chain uses TRBV3-1 (or the pseudogene TRBV3-2) with TRBJ2-1; TRBD2 is a possible D gene (6 bases). Trimming shortened V by 0 bases and J by 1 base, and 10 bases separated the two germline ends. Per germline, CDR1 LGHDT and CDR2 YNNKEL (reference sequence). The CDR3 contains 16 residues. This CDR3 reads CASSQDWGVSYNEQFF. The DNA of the CDR3 is TGTGCCAGCAGCCAAGATTGGGGGGTATCCTACAATGAGCAGTTCTTC.

The J gene is TRBJ2-7, the V gene TRBV20-1; D gene uncertain. The germline gives CDR1 DFQATT, CDR2 SNEGSKA (reference sequence). V lost 5 bases and J 5 bases, leaving 10 bases between the germline ends. The CDR3 runs 11 residues. The CDR3 DNA follows: TGCAGTGCTGGCGGCGCCCACGAGCAGTACTTC. As protein: CSAGGAHEQYF.

The chain combines TRBV24-1 with TRBJ2-5, with TRBD2 identical over 8 bases. The trim removed 7 bases at V and 4 bases at J, leaving 13 bases unmatched. The germline gives CDR1 KGHDR, CDR2 SFDVKD. The CDR3 consists of 16 residues. The CDR3 reads CATSSGGQGIAETQYF. For the CDR3, the DNA is TGTGCCACCAGCTCGGGGGGGCAGGGGATAGCAGAGACCCAGTACTTC.

V gene TRBV30 combines with J gene TRBJ2-7, with D possibly TRBD1 on 6 matching bases. CDR3 length: 13 residues. With 0 bases removed from V and 6 bases from J, the gap between germline ends came to 12 bases. The germline V gene has CDR1 GTSNPN and CDR2 SVGIG (reference sequence). CDR3 loop: CAWSVGQGPEQYF. The CDR3 bases are TGTGCCTGGAGTGTAGGGCAGGGGCCCGAGCAGTACTTC.

V and J are TRBV12-3 or TRBV12-4 and TRBJ1-2, with no clear D. The length of the CDR3 is 13 residues. Trimming left V 5 bases short and J 3 bases short, with 10 bases between. For the CDR3, the DNA is TGTGCCAGCAGTGAAAGAAGCTACTATGGCTACACCTTC. This translates into CASSERSYYGYTF.

For this clone: Other nucleotide sequences from this sample produce the same CDR3. The chain uses TRBV28 and TRBJ2-7; weak D call: TRBD2 (6 bases). The length of the CDR3 is 12 residues. CDR1 MDHEN and CDR2 SYDVKM come from the germline V gene. Trimming shortened V by 3 bases and J by 4 bases, and 7 bases separated the two germline ends. CDR3 amino acids: CASSLAGYEQYF. CDR3 coding DNA: TGTGCCAGCAGTTTGGCGGGATACGAGCAGTACTTC.

The chain links TRBV10-3 to TRBJ1-6, with TRBD1 matching over 8 bases. This CDR3 spans 13 amino acids. CDR1 is ENHRY, CDR2 SYGVKD, per germline. V gave up 4 bases and J gave up 10 bases; unmatched junction bases: 3. The CDR3 is CAISADRDSPLHF. In DNA form, the CDR3 reads TGTGCCATCAGTGCGGACAGGGACTCACCCCTCCACTTT.

The chain has TRBV6-5 and TRBJ2-7; 11 bases are a match to TRBD1. Germline V lookup: CDR1 MNHEY, CDR2 SVGAGI. The V segment lost 7 bases and the J segment 6 bases; nucleotides outside the gene matches: 8. This CDR3 comprises 14 residues. CDR3 region: CASNTGQGVLEQYF. The CDR3 nucleotides are TGTGCCAGCAATACGGGACAGGGGGTTCTCGAGCAGTACTTC.

The rearrangement joins TRBV3-1 (or the pseudogene TRBV3-2) to TRBJ1-2, with D perhaps TRBD1 (6 bases). V lost 2 bases, J lost 4 bases, and 8 bases lay in between. Per the germline V gene, CDR1 is LGHDT and CDR2 is YNNKEL (reference sequence). This CDR3 is 13 amino acids long. The CDR3 DNA follows: TGTGCCAGCAGCCAACAGGGGAGCTATGGCTACACCTTC. Its protein is CASSQQGSYGYTF.

This clone has a single count. V and J are TRBV19 and TRBJ2-1; TRBD2 agrees at 12 bases. Looked up from germline, CDR1 is LNHDA and CDR2 is SQIVND (reference sequence). V was clipped by 3 bases and J by 10 bases; unmatched bases: 4. There are 14 residues in the CDR3. The CDR3 bases are TGTGCCAGTAGTATGTGGACTAGCGGGATAGAGCAGTTCTTC. This gives the protein CASSMWTSGIEQFF.

The chain has TRBV7-9 and TRBJ2-7, with D maybe TRBD1 (6 bases). The V end lost 5 bases, the J end lost 6 bases, and 14 bases lay between the germline ends. This CDR3 comprises 13 residues. Germline V gene sequence: CDR1 SEHNR, CDR2 FQNEAQ (reference sequence). The CDR3 sequence: CASSVTTGFEQYF. DNA for the CDR3: TGTGCCAGCAGCGTTACCACAGGGTTCGAGCAGTACTTC.

The chain combines TRBV3-1 (or the pseudogene TRBV3-2) with TRBJ1-6; D might be TRBD1 (6 bases). CDR1 is LGHDT and CDR2 is YNNKEL in the germline V gene (reference sequence). V was cut by 5 bases and J by 0 bases, with 17 bases left in between. The CDR3 runs 18 residues. In DNA form, the CDR3 reads TGTGCCAGCAGCAGACAGACAGGCGGCAGCTCCTATAATTCACCCCTCCACTTT. Translated, it gives CASSRQTGGSSYNSPLHF.

As concerns this clone: Other nucleotide sequences from this sample produce the same CDR3. CDR3 sequence (DNA): TGTGCCAGCTCACCGACAGGTGATAATAGCAATCAGCCCCAGCATTTT. Protein product: CASSPTGDNSNQPQHF. This chain joins TRBV18 and TRBJ1-5; weak D call: TRBD1 (6 bases). V lost 3 bases and J 0 bases, leaving 12 bases between the germline ends. Per the germline V gene, CDR1 is KGHSH and CDR2 is LQKENI. The length of the CDR3 is 16 residues. The variable domain in full, with the rest retrieved from reference TRBV18 and TRBJ1-5, is NAGVMQNPRHLVRRRGQEARLRCSPMKGHSHVYWYRQLPEEGLKFMVYLQKENIIDESGMPKERFSAEFPKEGPSILRIQQVVRGDSAAYFCASSPTGDNSNQPQHFGDGTRLSIL.

The chain joins TRBV5-1 to TRBJ1-6, with 12 bases matching TRBD1. Germline V gene lookup returns CDR1 SGHRS and CDR2 YFSETQ. There are 15 residues in the CDR3. With 4 bases clipped from V and 7 bases from J, the junction kept 3 bases outside the gene matches. CDR3 residues: CASSTGTGGNSPLHF. DNA of the CDR3: TGCGCCAGCAGCACGGGGACAGGGGGCAATTCACCCCTCCACTTT.

The chain carries TRBV5-1 and TRBJ2-1; possible D gene TRBD2, 6 bases. Looked up from germline, CDR1 is SGHRS and CDR2 is YFSETQ. The CDR3 contains 16 residues. V was shortened by 0 bases and J by 2 bases, with 12 bases between the two germline ends. DNA of the CDR3: TGCGCCAGCAGCTTGGGTACGACTAGTGCCTACAATGAGCAGTTCTTC. It specifies CASSLGTTSAYNEQFF.

This clone has just a few counts. The J gene is TRBJ2-1, the V gene TRBV2; D is perhaps TRBD2 (6 bases). The CDR3 sequence is 15 residues long. Trimming shortened V by 4 bases and J by 2 bases, and 12 bases separated the two germline ends. In germline, CDR1 is SNHLY, CDR2 FYNNEI. Here the CDR3 DNA reads TGTGCCAGCAGTGGGGAGGACTACACCTACAATGAGCAGTTCTTC. This gives the protein CASSGEDYTYNEQFF. The full variable domain, completed using reference TRBV2 and TRBJ2-1, is EPEVTQTPSHQVTQMGQEVILRCVPISNHLYFYWYRQILGQKVEFLVSFYNNEISEKSEIFDDQFSVERPDGSNFTLKIRSTKLEDSAMYFCASSGEDYTYNEQFFGPGTRLTVL.

This chain links TRBV7-2 with TRBJ2-7; possible D gene TRBD1, 6 bases. The germline V and J ends were trimmed by 4 bases and 4 bases, with 20 bases remaining between them. This CDR3 has 16 residues. CDR1 and CDR2 (germline): SGHTA, FQGNSA. In DNA form, the CDR3 reads TGTGCCAGCAGCTCAACAGGGCCCGTCCTGAAATACGAGCAGTACTTC. Residues: CASSSTGPVLKYEQYF.

The chain couples TRBV30 to TRBJ1-2, with D maybe TRBD1 (5 bases). The germline gives CDR1 GTSNPN, CDR2 SVGIG (reference sequence). Between the trimmed V and J ends, which lost 0 bases and 7 bases, there was a span of 18 bases. The length of the CDR3 is 15 residues. The CDR3 is CAWSVRGGTQSGYTF. The CDR3 DNA reads TGTGCCTGGAGTGTACGGGGAGGGACGCAGTCTGGCTACACCTTC. The entire variable domain, with the rest obtained from reference TRBV30 and TRBJ1-2, is as follows: SQTIHQWPATLVQPVGSPLSLECTVEGTSNPNLYWYRQAAGRGLQLLFYSVGIGQISSEVPQNLSASRPQDRQFILSSKKLLLSDSGFYLCAWSVRGGTQSGYTFGSGTRLTVV.

The rearrangement joins TRBV3-1 (or the pseudogene TRBV3-2) to TRBJ2-3; the D gene is possibly TRBD1 (6 bases). V lost 4 bases and J lost 0, with 11 bases in between. Germline CDR1 is LGHDT and CDR2 is YNNKEL (reference sequence). The CDR3 totals 15 residues. The CDR3 coding sequence is TGTGCCAGCAGCCCTTGGGACACCAGCACAGATACGCAGTATTTT. Amino acid sequence: CASSPWDTSTDTQYF.

This chain links TRBV2 with TRBJ2-1, with 9 bases aligning to TRBD2. After removal of 6 bases from V and 6 bases from J, the junction contained 9 bases not matched to a gene. This CDR3 region has 15 residues. Germline-derived CDR1 and CDR2 are SNHLY and FYNNEI. The CDR3 is CASRTAGGRGNEQFF. CDR3 coding DNA: TGTGCCAGCAGGACAGCGGGAGGTAGGGGCAATGAGCAGTTCTTC.

V is TRBV7-3 and J is TRBJ2-7, with TRBD2 matching over 7 bases. There are 15 residues in the CDR3. The germline gives CDR1 SGHTA, CDR2 FQGTGA. The V gene end was trimmed by 5 bases and the J gene end by 3 bases; junction bases not matched to a gene: 10. CDR3 sequence (DNA): TGTGCCAGCAGCCTCCGGGCGGGAGCCATCTACGAGCAGTACTTC. Its protein is CASSLRAGAIYEQYF.

In nucleotides, the CDR3 is TGTGCCAGCAGCTTTGGACTAGCGGGAGGGAATGAGCAGTTCTTC. This translates into CASSFGLAGGNEQFF. The chain carries TRBV9 and TRBJ2-1; 15 nucleotides align to TRBD2. CDR1 and CDR2 from the germline V gene are SGDLS and YYNGEE. The CDR3 extends over 15 amino acids. J lost 7 bases, V lost 4 bases, and 3 bases had no gene match.

The V and J genes are TRBV27 and TRBJ1-2, with D maybe TRBD1 (6 bases). Germline lookup yields CDR1 MNHEY and CDR2 SMNVEV (reference sequence). The CDR3 runs 13 residues. Trimming removed 5 bases from V and 8 bases from J, with 15 bases in between. CDR3 DNA sequence: TGTGCCAGCAGTCCACAGGGCTGGCAGGGCTACACCTTC. Protein product: CASSPQGWQGYTF.

The rearrangement joins TRBV11-2 to TRBJ1-5; the match to TRBD1 covers 7 bases. The germline V gene has CDR1 SGHAT and CDR2 FQNNGV. The CDR3 is made up of 18 amino acids. The V segment lost 3 bases and the J segment 6 bases; nucleotides outside the gene matches: 17. CDR3 region: CASSFLGVPTGNSQPQHF. Here the CDR3 DNA reads TGTGCCAGCAGCTTTTTGGGGGTACCGACAGGGAATAGTCAGCCCCAGCATTTT.

The gene calls are TRBV2 and TRBJ2-2; D unresolved. CDR1 is SNHLY, CDR2 FYNNEI, per germline. The CDR3 is made up of 14 amino acids. V dropped 6 bases and J dropped 5 bases, with 13 bases sitting between them. CDR3 bases: TGTGCCAGCAGCCAAGAGACGGGTACCGGGGAGCTGTTTTTT. This gives the protein CASSQETGTGELFF. Full variable domain (missing parts from reference TRBV2 and TRBJ2-2): EPEVTQTPSHQVTQMGQEVILRCVPISNHLYFYWYRQILGQKVEFLVSFYNNEISEKSEIFDDQFSVERPDGSNFTLKIRSTKLEDSAMYFCASSQETGTGELFFGEGSRLTVL.